A selection of T cell receptor beta chains follows, all from one sample in a study of cytomegalovirus exposure and HLA in healthy donors. Profiled with immunoSEQ multiplex PCR; TCRdb holds only in-frame clones, not every one. The sample consists of around 200,000 clones, around 83% of them appearing once. The sequenced sample consisted of PBMCs. Receptors were obtained from a man between 50 and 59 years old in good health and CMV-seronegative. Each CDR3 is given without its conserved first and last residue. Fields, in order: J gene, CDR3 length, clone size, D gene, V gene, CDR3 protein. A D gene is named only where the DNA matches it firmly. Not all rows give a size; the values are once, few, many and, for expanded clones, a class.

TRBJ2-3,13,once,.,TRBV19,ASSMNSGPTDTQY
TRBJ1-2,11,.,.,TRBV29-1,SVVWGINYGYT
TRBJ2-3,12,few,.,TRBV4-3,ASSRDIHTDTQY
TRBJ1-1,13,.,.,TRBV19,ASSIKEGGNTEAF
TRBJ1-5,10,few,.,TRBV19,ASKQGIQPQH
TRBJ1-1,13,.,.,TRBV6-5,ASSYGVGGNTEAF
TRBJ2-1,13,.,.,TRBV7-3,ASSLMSGRNNEQF
TRBJ1-2,12,.,TRBD1,TRBV7-2,ASSLGQGVYGYT
TRBJ2-7,13,.,TRBD2,TRBV14,ASSQSSGSRNEQY
TRBJ1-5,12,.,TRBD1,TRBV5-3,ARSSTGGDQPQH
TRBJ2-7,13,.,.,TRBV2,ASRYQGGIDYEQY
TRBJ2-7,15,.,TRBD2,TRBV4-3,ASSQSIPAGINYEQY
TRBJ1-2,12,.,.,TRBV25-1,ASSEGQENYGYT
TRBJ2-3,14,few,TRBD2,TRBV29-1,SVGGLAGMTTDTQY
TRBJ2-2,15,.,TRBD2,TRBV7-9,ASSLASGGADTGELF
TRBJ2-1,14,few,.,TRBV21-1,ASSSHRRVGYNEQF
TRBJ2-4,13,.,.,TRBV15,ATSPRGDFKNIQY
TRBJ1-2,11,.,.,TRBV2,ASSVEGKDGYT
TRBJ2-7,12,.,.,TRBV7-2,ASSLFPSSYEQY
TRBJ2-7,13,few,TRBD2,TRBV2,ASTPSGGRSYEQY
TRBJ2-3,12,.,.,TRBV28,ASSRGRGTDTQY
TRBJ1-1,10,.,.,TRBV19,ASRTKNTEAF
TRBJ2-7,13,.,TRBD2,TRBV28,ASSSTSGSYDEQY
TRBJ1-1,12,.,.,TRBV4-3,ASSQVGAGTEAF
TRBJ2-7,13,.,TRBD1,TRBV28,ASSFPDRGVYEQY
TRBJ1-1,12,.,TRBD1,TRBV5-1,ASSQGTGGTEAF
TRBJ1-2,10,.,.,TRBV29-1,SVGEGNYGYT